This is a list of T cell receptor beta chains from one sample in a study of B cell selection in AIRE deficiency. Repertoires were generated with immunoSEQ multiplex PCR, while TCRdb's copy carries only in-frame clones and drops some. The sample shows fewer than 30,000 clones, 90% to 98% of them seen only once. Sequencing input: CD4+CD127+ conventional T cells sorted from PBMCs. Receptor source: a human donor in good health. Each CDR3 is given with its conserved first and last residue. D genes are given only for firm matches. Clone size is stated in some rows and not others, as once, few, many or a class when expanded.

J	D	size	V	CDR3	DNA
TRBJ2-7	TRBD2	.	TRBV5-1	CASSLTSGSYEQYF	TGCGCCAGCAGCCTGACTAGCGGCTCCTACGAGCAGTACTTC
TRBJ2-3	.	.	TRBV10-3	CAINPGRTTDTQYF	TGTGCCATCAACCCGGGACGGACAACAGATACGCAGTATTTT
TRBJ2-1	TRBD2	.	TRBV4-2	CASSQDLRGGRDEQFF	TGTGCCAGCAGCCAAGATTTGCGGGGGGGCCGCGATGAGCAGTTCTTC
TRBJ2-1	.	once	TRBV14	CASSQAQGGSYNEQFF	TGTGCCAGCAGCCAAGCTCAGGGGGGCTCCTACAATGAGCAGTTCTTC
TRBJ2-7	.	.	TRBV5-1	CASSSSLAPYEQYF	TGCGCCAGCAGCTCAAGTCTTGCCCCCTACGAGCAGTACTTC
TRBJ1-2	TRBD1	.	TRBV6-5	CASSGTGGGYTF	TGTGCCAGCAGCGGGACAGGGGGAGGCTACACCTTC
TRBJ2-7	TRBD1	.	TRBV9	CASSPGDRNYEQYF	TGTGCCAGCAGCCCAGGGGACAGAAACTACGAGCAGTACTTC
TRBJ2-7	TRBD2	.	TRBV5-1	CASSPLAGYVDEQYF	TGCGCCAGCAGCCCCCTAGCGGGATACGTCGACGAGCAGTACTTC
TRBJ2-5	.	.	TRBV2	CASSEVRETQYF	TGTGCCAGCAGTGAAGTGCGGGAGACCCAGTACTTC
TRBJ2-5	.	.	TRBV6-5	CASSYPGVYGGTQYF	TGTGCCAGCAGTTACCCCGGGGTCTACGGCGGGACCCAGTACTTC
TRBJ2-6	TRBD1	.	TRBV5-1	CASSLYPTGVSGANVLTF	TGCGCCAGCAGCTTGTATCCGACAGGGGTCTCTGGGGCCAACGTCCTGACTTTC
TRBJ2-7	.	.	TRBV4-1	CASSQPSVSYEQYF	TGCGCCAGCAGCCAACCCAGTGTTTCCTACGAGCAGTACTTC
TRBJ1-5	.	.	TRBV19	CASSSYQQPQHF	TGTGCCAGTAGCTCGTATCAACAGCCCCAGCATTTT
TRBJ2-5	TRBD2	.	TRBV9	CASSVEIGGTSGSQGETQYF	TGTGCCAGCAGCGTAGAAATTGGTGGGACTAGCGGCTCACAGGGAGAGACCCAGTACTTC
TRBJ2-4	TRBD2	.	TRBV2	CASSAEVAGVAKNIQYF	TGTGCCAGCAGTGCTGAAGTAGCGGGAGTTGCCAAAAACATTCAGTACTTC
TRBJ1-5	TRBD1	.	TRBV4-1	CASSHTDRDGQPQHF	TGCGCCAGCAGCCATACGGACAGGGACGGCCAGCCCCAGCATTTT
TRBJ2-5	.	.	TRBV5-1	CASSPGPTQQETQYF	TGCGCCAGCAGCCCCGGACCTACCCAGCAAGAGACCCAGTACTTC
TRBJ1-2	TRBD1	once	TRBV9	CASSPTGQTTNYGYTF	TGTGCCAGCAGCCCCACGGGACAGACTACAAACTATGGCTACACCTTC
TRBJ2-1	.	once	TRBV11-2	CASSSQAGTPSSYNEQFF	TGTGCCAGCAGCTCCCAGGCCGGGACACCGAGCTCCTACAATGAGCAGTTCTTC
TRBJ2-2	.	.	TRBV7-8	CASSLHRETGELFF	TGTGCCAGCAGCTTACACAGGGAAACCGGGGAGCTGTTTTTT
TRBJ1-2	TRBD1	.	TRBV6-5	CASTPGQGQYGYTF	TGTGCCAGCACTCCGGGACAGGGGCAATATGGCTACACCTTC
TRBJ1-3	.	.	TRBV18	CASSPRSPGSSGNTIYF	TGTGCCAGCTCTCCAAGGTCCCCAGGGAGCTCTGGAAACACCATATATTTT
TRBJ2-7	TRBD2	.	TRBV2	CASSVGSGGLGEQYF	TGTGCCAGCAGTGTGGGTAGCGGGGGGCTTGGCGAGCAGTACTTC
TRBJ1-1	TRBD1	.	TRBV29-1	CSVDRGKTEAFF	TGCAGCGTAGACAGGGGGAAGACTGAAGCTTTCTTT
TRBJ1-2	.	.	TRBV28	CASSLKGYGYTF	TGTGCCAGCAGTTTAAAGGGTTATGGCTACACCTTC
TRBJ2-1	.	.	TRBV29-1	CSVALGSSYNEQFF	TGCAGCGTTGCACTAGGGAGCTCCTACAATGAGCAGTTCTTC
TRBJ1-1	.	.	TRBV4-2	CASSQAGGDGAFF	TGTGCCAGCAGCCAAGCCGGGGGAGACGGGGCTTTCTTT
TRBJ2-2	.	.	TRBV7-3	CASSLMDSQGTGELFF	TGTGCCAGCAGCTTAATGGACAGTCAAGGCACCGGGGAGCTGTTTTTT
TRBJ1-1	TRBD1	once	TRBV6-1	CASSGLRGRVNTEAFF	TGTGCCAGCAGTGGCCTCAGGGGGCGCGTGAACACTGAAGCTTTCTTT
TRBJ1-2	.	.	TRBV7-2	CASSLGGTTGYGYTF	TGTGCCAGCAGCTTAGGAGGGACAACAGGGTATGGCTACACCTTC
TRBJ1-4	.	.	TRBV7-9	CASSWGGGVGEKLFF	TGTGCCAGCAGCTGGGGCGGGGGGGTTGGCGAAAAACTGTTTTTT
TRBJ1-3	.	.	TRBV2	CASSVEGAISGNTIYF	TGTGCCAGCAGTGTAGAAGGTGCTATCTCTGGAAACACCATATATTTT
TRBJ2-3	.	few	TRBV29-1	CSVVSGSDTQYF	TGCAGCGTTGTGTCAGGTTCAGATACGCAGTATTTT
TRBJ1-1	.	.	TRBV7-3	CASSKQGSVGTEAFF	TGTGCCAGCAGCAAACAGGGTTCGGTTGGTACTGAAGCTTTCTTT
TRBJ1-2	.	.	TRBV5-6	CASSLPSAGPYGYTF	TGTGCCAGCAGCTTACCCTCAGCAGGTCCCTATGGCTACACCTTC
TRBJ2-1	TRBD2	.	TRBV30	CAWSVVRTSGSPNEQFF	TGTGCCTGGAGTGTAGTACGGACTAGCGGATCTCCCAATGAGCAGTTCTTC
TRBJ1-4	TRBD1	.	TRBV4-2	CASSQPQGATNEKLFF	TGTGCCAGCAGCCAGCCACAGGGGGCAACTAATGAAAAACTGTTTTTT
TRBJ2-3	TRBD2	.	TRBV28	CASRGLAGKDTQYF	TGTGCCAGCAGGGGACTAGCGGGAAAAGATACGCAGTATTTT
TRBJ1-1	TRBD1	.	TRBV6-5	CATQTGQLNTEAFF	TGTGCCACCCAGACAGGGCAATTGAACACTGAAGCTTTCTTT
TRBJ2-5	.	.	TRBV7-2	CASSLVGTRNQETQYF	TGTGCCAGCAGCTTAGTCGGGACCAGAAACCAAGAGACCCAGTACTTC
TRBJ2-3	.	.	TRBV27	CASSLYGRTDTQYF	TGTGCCAGCAGTTTATATGGCCGCACAGATACGCAGTATTTT
TRBJ1-4	TRBD1	few	TRBV28	CATVDRSNEKLFF	TGTGCCACCGTGGACAGGTCTAATGAAAAACTGTTTTTT
TRBJ2-1	TRBD2	.	TRBV19	CASSIPSGELNEQFF	TGTGCCAGTAGTATCCCCAGCGGGGAGCTCAATGAGCAGTTCTTC
TRBJ2-3	TRBD2	.	TRBV27	CASSFPGLAGELDTQYF	TGTGCCAGCAGTTTTCCGGGACTAGCGGGAGAGTTGGATACGCAGTATTTT
TRBJ2-3	.	.	TRBV10-1	CASSDWSSTDTQYF	TGCGCCAGCAGTGACTGGTCTAGCACAGATACGCAGTATTTT
TRBJ2-4	.	.	TRBV4-1	CASSQVGRGAKNIQYF	TGCGCCAGCAGCCAAGTGGGGAGGGGGGCCAAAAACATTCAGTACTTC
TRBJ2-1	TRBD2	once	TRBV9	CASSGSGRPYNEQFF	TGTGCCAGCAGCGGTAGCGGGAGACCTTACAATGAGCAGTTCTTC
TRBJ2-7	TRBD2	.	TRBV5-1	CASSLEAGDYEQYF	TGCGCCAGCAGCTTGGAGGCGGGAGACTACGAGCAGTACTTC
TRBJ1-6	.	.	TRBV28	CALSRNHNSPLHF	TGTGCCTTATCCAGGAATCATAATTCACCCCTCCACTTT
TRBJ1-1	.	once	TRBV18	CASSEGPNTEAFF	TGTGCCAGCTCCGAGGGGCCGAACACTGAAGCTTTCTTT
TRBJ2-7	TRBD1	.	TRBV18	CASSRGQGASYEQYF	TGTGCCAGCTCACGGGGACAGGGGGCCTCCTACGAGCAGTACTTC
TRBJ1-1	.	once	TRBV20-1	CSAELNTEAFF	TGCAGTGCTGAATTGAACACTGAAGCTTTCTTT
TRBJ2-7	TRBD1	.	TRBV10-3	CASISGTGFYEQYF	TGTGCCAGCATTTCCGGGACAGGGTTCTACGAGCAGTACTTC
TRBJ2-3	.	.	TRBV25-1	CASSTNGGGTQYF	TGTGCCAGCAGTACAAACGGAGGGGGTACGCAGTATTTT
TRBJ1-1	.	.	TRBV7-2	CASSLDPISPAGTEAFF	TGTGCCAGCAGCTTAGACCCGATATCCCCTGCCGGAACTGAAGCTTTCTTT
TRBJ2-7	TRBD2	.	TRBV5-1	CASSGTSGSSSQQYF	TGCGCCAGCAGCGGGACTAGCGGATCTTCGAGCCAGCAGTACTTC
TRBJ2-5	.	.	TRBV5-6	CASSAFREFVRETQYF	TGTGCCAGCAGCGCTTTTCGCGAATTCGTGAGGGAGACCCAGTACTTC